These 32 T cell receptor beta chains were all obtained from the same sample, sequenced in a study of cytomegalovirus exposure and HLA in healthy donors. Sequencing used immunoSEQ multiplex PCR; TCRdb keeps in-frame clones, though not all of them. The data contain over 100,000 clones, 88% of them singletons. The sample consisted of PBMCs. These receptors came from a woman aged 18-30 years in good health and CMV-seropositive.

The chain has TRBV15 and TRBJ1-2; TRBD1 matches at 9 bases. The length of the CDR3 is 13 residues. V lost 3 bases and J lost 4; bases outside the gene matches: 0. The germline V gene encodes CDR1 LNHNV and CDR2 YYDKDF (reference sequence). CDR3 sequence reads: CATSRDRGYGYTF. As DNA, the CDR3 is TGTGCCACCAGCAGGGACAGGGGCTATGGCTACACCTTC.

The V call is TRBV6-1, the J call TRBJ2-1, with 7 bases lining up with TRBD1. Looked up from germline, CDR1 is MNHNS and CDR2 is SASEGT. V shed 8 bases, J shed 8 bases, and the junction held 12 bases outside the gene matches. The CDR3 extends over 14 amino acids. This chain's CDR3 is CASSWGTVGDEQFF. CDR3 sequence (DNA): TGTGCCAGCTCGTGGGGGACAGTAGGCGATGAGCAGTTCTTC.

The J gene is TRBJ2-7, the V gene TRBV7-2; 7 nucleotides match TRBD2. The germline V gene encodes CDR1 SGHTA and CDR2 FQGNSA. This CDR3 comprises 12 residues. Trimming removed 2 bases from V and 10 bases from J; junction bases left unmatched: 5. CDR3 loop: CASSLSQREQYF. CDR3 nucleotides: TGTGCCAGCAGCTTATCTCAGCGGGAACAGTACTTC.

The V and J genes are TRBV2 and TRBJ2-3, with 10 nucleotides matching TRBD2. V dropped 7 bases and J dropped 3; count of bases not matched to a gene: 4. The CDR3 extends over 14 amino acids. From germline, CDR1 is SNHLY and CDR2 FYNNEI. CDR3 nucleotide sequence: TGTGCCAGCAAGGTAGCGGGGGGTACAGATACGCAGTATTTT. It translates to CASKVAGGTDTQYF.

This chain joins TRBV6-5 and TRBJ1-5; 10 bases are shared with TRBD1. The V and J ends lost 5 bases and 8 bases, in that order; junction bases with no gene match: 9. The CDR3 sequence is 15 residues long. Germline assignment: CDR1 MNHEY and CDR2 SVGAGI. As DNA, the CDR3 is TGTGCCAGCAGTCCGACAGGGGGCACATCGGAGCCCCAGCATTTT. It is translated as CASSPTGGTSEPQHF.

The genes are TRBV2 and TRBJ2-7, with TRBD2 matching 10 bases. Germline loops: CDR1 SNHLY, CDR2 FYNNEI. The J segment lost 0 bases and the V segment lost 8 bases, leaving 16 bases of the junction unmatched. CDR3 length: 18 amino acids. The CDR3: CASEEGGSGRLSSYEQYF. The CDR3 nucleotides read TGTGCCAGCGAGGAAGGCGGTAGCGGGAGGCTGAGCTCCTACGAGCAGTACTTC.

This clone was recorded once. In nucleotides, the CDR3 is TGTGCCAGCAGCTTATCCCCGGGAACTCGGACTAGCGGCGGCAATGAGCAGTTCTTC. This codes for CASSLSPGTRTSGGNEQFF. The rearrangement joins TRBV11-3 to TRBJ2-1; 10 bases are a match to TRBD2. The germline CDR1 and CDR2 sequences are SGHNT and YENEEA. The CDR3 is 19 amino acids. The V segment lost 2 bases and the J segment 6 bases; nucleotides outside the gene matches: 16.

V usage is TRBV6-1 and J usage is TRBJ1-5, with D maybe TRBD1 (5 bases). This CDR3 has 15 residues. Trimming pared 3 bases from V and 6 bases from J, leaving 15 bases between. The germline V gene has CDR1 MNHNS and CDR2 SASEGT. The CDR3 DNA reads TGTGCCAGCAGTGACCGACCCCCCGGGGGTCAGCCCCAGCATTTT. Its protein product is CASSDRPPGGQPQHF.

The rearrangement uses TRBV25-1 and TRBJ2-1; D unresolved. This CDR3 is 11 amino acids long. The V gene lost 4 bases and the J gene lost 10 bases, with 8 bases spanning the gap. Germline V gene sequence: CDR1 MGHDK, CDR2 SYGVNS. The DNA of the CDR3 is TGTGCCAGCAGTGTTACTCGCGAGCAGTTCTTC. Protein: CASSVTREQFF.

This clone was seen a handful of times. The chain links TRBV6-1 to TRBJ1-6; perhaps TRBD1 as D (6 bases). The germline V gene has CDR1 MNHNS and CDR2 SASEGT. Trimming removed 7 bases at V and 10 bases at J, with 14 bases between. The CDR3 runs to 13 residues. The CDR3, as DNA: TGTGCCAGCAAAACAGGGCCGGAGTCACCCCTCCACTTT. It translates to CASKTGPESPLHF.

This clone appeared once. In DNA form, the CDR3 reads TGTGCCAGCAGCCAAGTCTATGAGTCCGGGGAGCTGTTTTTT. Protein: CASSQVYESGELFF. This rearrangement joins TRBV14 to TRBJ2-2; D uncertain. This CDR3 is 14 amino acids long. Germline lookup yields CDR1 SGHDN and CDR2 FVKESK. The V end was cut by 1 base, the J end by 6 bases, with 9 bases between.

The chain links TRBV5-1 to TRBJ2-7; D is perhaps TRBD2 (5 bases). Trimming pared 0 bases from V and 3 bases from J, leaving 7 bases between. CDR1 and CDR2 from the germline V gene are SGHRS and YFSETQ. CDR3 length equals 13 residues. CDR3 coding DNA: TGCGCCAGCAGCTTGGACGGAGGCTACGAGCAGTACTTC. It codes for CASSLDGGYEQYF.

The chain uses TRBV30 and TRBJ1-5, with 11 bases lining up with TRBD1. Per germline, CDR1 GTSNPN and CDR2 SVGIG (reference sequence). This CDR3 is 14 amino acids long. V dropped 3 bases and J dropped 6; count of bases not matched to a gene: 4. The CDR3 is CAWSSGTGGQPQHF. CDR3 DNA sequence: TGTGCCTGGAGCTCCGGGACAGGGGGTCAGCCCCAGCATTTT.

This chain uses TRBV2 with TRBJ1-1, with a weak D call TRBD1 (5 bases). This CDR3 spans 14 amino acids. V gave up 6 bases and J gave up 0 bases, with 11 bases separating them. Germline CDR1 and CDR2: SNHLY and FYNNEI. CDR3 sequence reads: CASSKTVMNTEAFF. The DNA for the CDR3 is TGTGCCAGCAGCAAGACAGTCATGAACACTGAAGCTTTCTTT.

This chain connects TRBV7-2 to TRBJ1-1; D possibly corresponds to TRBD1 (6 bases). CDR1 and CDR2 from the germline V gene are SGHTA and FQGNSA. V gave up 5 bases and J gave up 4 bases, with 23 bases separating them. The CDR3 loop spans 17 amino acids. DNA of the CDR3: TGTGCCAGCAGCCTAAGACCGGGACAAAAGGGCGGCACTGAAGCTTTCTTT. Protein product: CASSLRPGQKGGTEAFF.

V is TRBV29-1 and J is TRBJ1-2; 7 positions agree with TRBD1. V gave up 2 bases and J gave up 8 bases; unmatched junction bases: 14. Per germline, CDR1 SQVTM and CDR2 ANQGSEA. This CDR3 is built from 15 residues. In nucleotides, the CDR3 is TGCAGCGTTGAAAGATTCGGGCAGGGGGGCTGGGGCTACACCTTC. Protein product: CSVERFGQGGWGYTF.

V gene TRBV6-1 combines with J gene TRBJ2-5, with unresolved D. With 6 bases removed from V and 1 base from J, the gap between germline ends came to 9 bases. The CDR3 spans 13 residues. Germline-derived CDR1 and CDR2 are MNHNS and SASEGT. This CDR3 is CASRYHSQETQYF. In DNA form, the CDR3 reads TGTGCCAGCAGGTATCACAGCCAAGAGACCCAGTACTTC.

The chain combines TRBV7-8 with TRBJ2-5; a possible D gene is TRBD1 (6 bases). Germline-derived CDR1 and CDR2 are SGHVS and FQNEAQ. This CDR3 has 15 amino acids. With 4 bases removed from V and 1 base from J, the gap between germline ends came to 13 bases. DNA of the CDR3: TGTGCCAGCAGCTCCGGACAGATAACCCAAGAGACCCAGTACTTC. Translating gives CASSSGQITQETQYF.

The V gene is TRBV2, the J gene TRBJ2-1; 13 positions match TRBD2. CDR1 is SNHLY, CDR2 FYNNEI, per germline. The ends lost 4 bases at V and 0 bases at J; junction bases unmatched: 6. The CDR3 covers 18 residues. CDR3 in DNA: TGTGCCAGCAGTGGACTAGCGGGGGGCCCTAGCTCCTACAATGAGCAGTTCTTC. Amino acids: CASSGLAGGPSSYNEQFF.

The chain couples TRBV25-1 to TRBJ2-5; D is perhaps TRBD1 (6 bases). V was cut by 6 bases and J by 0 bases, with 11 bases left in between. CDR1 and CDR2 from the germline V gene are MGHDK and SYGVNS. The CDR3 runs 14 residues. DNA for the CDR3: TGTGCCAGCAGCCGACACAGGGACCAAGAGACCCAGTACTTC. Protein: CASSRHRDQETQYF.

The CDR3 coding sequence is TGTGCCAGCAGCTTAGCTGGGAGGGATACGCAGTATTTT. Protein product: CASSLAGRDTQYF. The chain joins TRBV7-2 to TRBJ2-3; tentatively, D is TRBD2 (6 bases). The V gene lost 0 bases and the J gene lost 6 bases, with 7 bases spanning the gap. The CDR3 covers 13 residues. CDR1 is SGHTA and CDR2 is FQGNSA in the germline V gene.

J is TRBJ1-2 and V is TRBV19; D is possibly TRBD1 (6 bases). This CDR3 spans 15 amino acids. The V gene's germline CDR1 is LNHDA and CDR2 SQIVND (reference sequence). Trimming shortened V by 3 bases and J by 0 bases, and 11 bases separated the two germline ends. CDR3 nucleotide sequence: TGTGCCAGTAGTATTGGGACACGGGCTAACTATGGCTACACCTTC. Protein product: CASSIGTRANYGYTF.

The chain recombines TRBV18 with TRBJ1-4; D not resolved. Trimming cost V 5 bases and J 10 bases, with 14 bases left between them. The CDR3 runs to 13 residues. Germline values: CDR1 KGHSH, CDR2 LQKENI. CDR3 sequence: CASSSSIGGKLFF. The DNA for the CDR3 is TGTGCCAGCTCATCTTCAATCGGAGGAAAACTGTTTTTT.

This chain connects TRBV14 to TRBJ2-7, with TRBD2 matching over 9 bases. There are 15 residues in the CDR3. CDR1 and CDR2 from the germline V gene are SGHDN and FVKESK. J gave up 0 bases and V 6 bases, and 6 bases lay outside the gene matches. Here the CDR3 reads CASSIIAGVSYEQYF. DNA of the CDR3: TGTGCCAGCAGTATTATAGCGGGAGTCTCCTACGAGCAGTACTTC.

This clone was counted a single time. The V and J genes are TRBV18 and TRBJ2-7; possible D gene TRBD2, 5 bases. Trimming removed 1 base from V and 7 bases from J, with 17 bases in between. The CDR3 extends over 15 amino acids. Per the germline V gene, CDR1 is KGHSH and CDR2 is LQKENI. The CDR3 region is CASSPQIGMTGEQYF. The CDR3 region has the DNA TGTGCCAGCTCACCACAGATAGGGATGACGGGGGAGCAGTACTTC.

This sequence joins TRBV30 and TRBJ2-1, with D perhaps matching TRBD2 (6 bases). V shed 2 bases and J shed 0 bases, with 8 bases lying between them. The germline V gene encodes CDR1 GTSNPN and CDR2 SVGIG (reference sequence). The CDR3 spans 14 residues. CDR3 sequence: CAWSRRDSYNEQFF. CDR3 nucleotides: TGTGCCTGGAGTCGGCGGGACTCCTACAATGAGCAGTTCTTC.

The genes are TRBV2 and TRBJ2-1; the match to TRBD2 covers 8 bases. The V and J ends lost 2 bases and 6 bases, in that order; junction bases with no gene match: 6. The CDR3 loop spans 15 amino acids. Germline CDR1 SNHLY, CDR2 FYNNEI. The CDR3 here is CASSETGRARNEQFF. The CDR3 region has the DNA TGTGCCAGCAGTGAAACCGGGAGGGCCCGCAATGAGCAGTTCTTC.

This clone was seen only once. The chain joins TRBV7-9 to TRBJ1-4, with a possible D match to TRBD1 (6 bases). CDR1 and CDR2 (germline): SEHNR, FQNEAQ (reference sequence). Trimming shortened V by 11 bases and J by 0 bases, and 13 bases separated the two germline ends. The CDR3 is 14 amino acids. The CDR3 region is CAARGPATNEKLFF. The DNA for the CDR3 is TGTGCCGCCAGGGGACCTGCAACTAATGAAAAACTGTTTTTT.

The J gene is TRBJ2-1, the V gene TRBV6-1; D perhaps matches TRBD1 (6 bases). The CDR3 loop spans 13 amino acids. Germline CDR1 reads MNHNS; CDR2 reads SASEGT. V lost 3 bases, J lost 10 bases, and 13 bases lay in between. Here the CDR3 reads CASSDHRVNEQFF. The CDR3 region has the DNA TGTGCCAGCAGTGACCACAGGGTAAACGAGCAGTTCTTC.

The chain recombines TRBV7-8 with TRBJ1-3; weak D call: TRBD1 (5 bases). The V gene lost 5 bases and the J gene lost 8 bases, with 13 bases spanning the gap. Germline V gene sequence: CDR1 SGHVS, CDR2 FQNEAQ. CDR3 length: 13 amino acids. CDR3 in DNA: TGTGCCAGCAGCCCAAGAACAGGACACACCATATATTTT. It translates to CASSPRTGHTIYF.

V is TRBV7-2 and J is TRBJ2-7; 10 positions agree with TRBD2. There are 15 residues in the CDR3. With V trimmed by 5 bases and J by 1 base, 5 bases remained unmatched. Germline CDR1 reads SGHTA; CDR2 reads FQGNSA. The CDR3 coding sequence is TGTGCCAGCAGCACCACTAGCGGGGTTTCCTACGAGCAGTACTTC. It codes for CASSTTSGVSYEQYF.

This sequence joins TRBV6-6 and TRBJ2-1; 10 positions match TRBD1. The CDR3 runs 15 residues. The V gene's germline CDR1 is MNHNY and CDR2 SVGAGI (reference sequence). Trimming at V came to 4 bases and at J to 4 bases, leaving 4 bases not matched to a gene. CDR3 sequence (DNA): TGTGCCAGCAGTTCGCCGGACAGGGGGTACAATGAGCAGTTCTTC. Protein: CASSSPDRGYNEQFF.